The 26 T cell receptor beta chains below come from one sample, sequenced in a study of T cell responses to AZD1222 COVID-19 vaccine. Some clones are missing from TCRdb's copy, which holds only in-frame ones; the method was immunoSEQ multiplex PCR. The data hold approximately 150,000 clones, with 90% to 95% observed a single time. The sequencing used peripheral blood, collected on day 0 of AZD1222 vaccination. Receptors were obtained from an adult in good health.

This chain links TRBV28 with TRBJ2-7, with D perhaps matching TRBD2 (5 bases). The CDR3 has 16 residues. Germline-derived CDR1 and CDR2 are MDHEN and SYDVKM. The V gene lost 3 bases and the J gene lost 0 bases, with 15 bases spanning the gap. CDR3 coding DNA: TGTGCCAGCAGTTTGACCACTAGACTCCCCTCCTACGAGCAGTACTTC. This encodes CASSLTTRLPSYEQYF. The variable domain in full, completed from reference TRBV28 and TRBJ2-7, reads DVKVTQSSRYLVKRTGEKVFLECVQDMDHENMFWYRQDPGLGLRLIYFSYDVKMKEKGDIPEGYSVSREKKERFSLILESASTNQTSMYLCASSLTTRLPSYEQYFGPGTRLTVT.

The V call is TRBV25-1, the J call TRBJ2-7; D uncertain. Per the germline V gene, CDR1 is MGHDK and CDR2 is SYGVNS. V lost 2 bases and J 3 bases, leaving 8 bases between the germline ends. The length of the CDR3 is 13 residues. As DNA, the CDR3 is TGTGCCAGCAGTGAACCCTCTTACTACGAGCAGTACTTC. Amino acid sequence: CASSEPSYYEQYF.

This chain uses TRBV5-1 with TRBJ1-1; D unresolved. There are 14 residues in the CDR3. The germline CDR1 and CDR2 sequences are SGHRS and YFSETQ. Trimming pared 5 bases from V and 0 bases from J, leaving 11 bases between. CDR3 in amino acids: CASSLRALNTEAFF. CDR3 coding DNA: TGCGCCAGCAGTCTGAGGGCCTTGAACACTGAAGCTTTCTTT.

The CDR3 coding sequence is TGTGCCAGCAGCTTGGAGGGGCAAGGGCAGCCCCAGCATTTT. It translates to CASSLEGQGQPQHF. The chain recombines TRBV5-4 with TRBJ1-5, with a weak D call TRBD1 (5 bases). The germline V gene encodes CDR1 SGHNT and CDR2 YYREEE (reference sequence). The CDR3 contains 14 residues. The V end lost 0 bases, the J end lost 7 bases, and 11 bases lay between the germline ends.

This chain links TRBV4-1 with TRBJ2-7; TRBD2 is a possible D gene (6 bases). Between the trimmed V and J ends, which lost 3 bases and 4 bases, there was a span of 19 bases. In germline, CDR1 is MGHRA, CDR2 YSYEKL. The CDR3 runs 16 residues. CDR3 loop: CASSQDYLGARYEQYF. CDR3 bases: TGCGCCAGCAGCCAGGACTACCTTGGGGCGCGGTACGAGCAGTACTTC.

This chain connects TRBV7-3 to TRBJ2-3; TRBD1 agrees at 8 bases. This CDR3 contains 17 residues. The germline gives CDR1 SGHTA, CDR2 FQGTGA. Trimming at V came to 1 base and at J to 5 bases, leaving 11 bases not matched to a gene. The DNA for the CDR3 is TGTGCCAGCAGCTTAAACCCGACAGGGGCCGTGGAAGATACGCAGTATTTT. This gives the protein CASSLNPTGAVEDTQYF.

The chain recombines TRBV5-4 with TRBJ2-2; D is perhaps TRBD2 (6 bases). CDR3 length: 17 residues. Trimming shortened V by 0 bases and J by 1 base, and 13 bases separated the two germline ends. Germline V gives CDR1 SGHNT, CDR2 YYREEE (reference sequence). The CDR3 sequence: CASSLAGGTLNTGELFF. The CDR3 nucleotides read TGTGCCAGCAGCTTGGCGGGCGGGACCCTGAACACCGGGGAGCTGTTTTTT.

CDR3 nucleotides: TGTGCCAGCAGCTTAGACTCTGGAAACACCATATATTTT. Translated: CASSLDSGNTIYF. The V and J genes are TRBV11-3 and TRBJ1-3; no definite D call. Trimming stripped 0 bases from V and 0 bases from J, with 0 bases between. The germline gives CDR1 SGHNT, CDR2 YENEEA. This CDR3 comprises 13 residues.

The chain recombines TRBV3-1 (or the pseudogene TRBV3-2) with TRBJ1-2; D is undetermined. The CDR3 totals 12 residues. The germline V gene has CDR1 LGHDT and CDR2 YNNKEL (reference sequence). Trimming cost V 6 bases and J 7 bases, with 12 bases left between them. CDR3 in DNA: TGTGCCAGCAGGGGCTTGTACTCTGGCTACACCTTC. Residues: CASRGLYSGYTF.

The rearrangement links TRBV1 to TRBJ2-1; the table's D call, TRBD2, has no DNA check behind it. TRBV1 is a listed pseudogene. The CDR3 loop spans 16 amino acids. This chain's CDR3 is CTSSPRRGGSSNEQFF. In DNA, the CDR3 is TGCACCAGCAGCCCGCGGAGGGGCGGGAGTAGCAATGAGCAGTTCTTC.

CDR3 sequence reads: CASSPRLASSPEQFF. CDR3 DNA sequence: TGTGCCAGCAGCCCTAGACTAGCGAGTAGCCCAGAGCAGTTCTTC. The genes are TRBV7-7 and TRBJ2-1; 8 nucleotides agree with TRBD2. Germline assignment: CDR1 SSHAT and CDR2 FNYEAQ (reference sequence). The CDR3 contains 15 residues. V shed 5 bases and J 10 bases; nucleotides not matched to a gene: 13.

This chain connects TRBV7-9 to TRBJ1-2; D gene uncertain. The V gene's germline CDR1 is SEHNR and CDR2 FQNEAQ (reference sequence). The V end lost 5 bases, the J end lost 9 bases, and 13 bases lay between the germline ends. The CDR3 sequence is 12 residues long. As DNA, the CDR3 is TGTGCCAGCAGCGAGGGAGAGTATCGCTACACCTTC. This sequence encodes CASSEGEYRYTF.

The chain joins TRBV19 to TRBJ1-2; a weak D match, TRBD1 (6 bases). Germline CDR1 and CDR2: LNHDA and SQIVND (reference sequence). V was shortened by 5 bases and J by 7 bases, with 8 bases between the two germline ends. CDR3 size: 11 residues. The CDR3 here is CASSPGVGYTF. CDR3 coding DNA: TGTGCCAGTAGTCCAGGGGTTGGCTACACCTTC.

V gene TRBV3-1 (or the pseudogene TRBV3-2) combines with J gene TRBJ1-1; D possibly corresponds to TRBD1 (5 bases). This CDR3 is 14 amino acids long. The V gene lost 8 bases and the J gene lost 0 bases, with 13 bases spanning the gap. The germline V gene has CDR1 LGHDT and CDR2 YNNKEL (reference sequence). CDR3 sequence: CASGRGLLNTEAFF. In DNA form, the CDR3 reads TGTGCCAGCGGTAGGGGACTTCTGAACACTGAAGCTTTCTTT.

The rearrangement joins TRBV5-1 to TRBJ2-4; D is perhaps TRBD2 (5 bases). CDR3 length: 15 amino acids. V was cut by 1 base and J by 6 bases, with 14 bases left in between. Germline CDR1 is SGHRS and CDR2 is YFSETQ. CDR3 in amino acids: CASSLRLRDVNIQYF. Written as DNA, the CDR3 is TGCGCCAGCAGCTTGCGCCTCCGGGATGTAAACATTCAGTACTTC.

The CDR3 DNA reads as TGCGCCAGCAGTCAAATCCTCAAGCCTTATAGCAATCAGCCCCAGCATTTT. Its translation: CASSQILKPYSNQPQHF. The V gene is TRBV23-1, the J gene TRBJ1-5; the D is unclear. TRBV23-1 is placed among ORFs of uncertain function. The ends were cut back, 2 bases at V and 0 bases at J, with 14 bases in the middle. The CDR3 consists of 17 residues.

This chain joins TRBV3-1 (or the pseudogene TRBV3-2) and TRBJ1-2, with 7 bases identical to TRBD1. The CDR3 has 18 amino acids. In germline, CDR1 is LGHDT, CDR2 YNNKEL (reference sequence). J lost 5 bases, V lost 5 bases, and 20 bases had no gene match. CDR3 amino acids: CASSLNPRGRSFLYGYTF. Here the CDR3 DNA reads TGTGCCAGCAGCTTAAATCCCAGGGGGAGGTCCTTTTTGTATGGCTACACCTTC.

V and J are TRBV12-3 or TRBV12-4 and TRBJ1-2; D gene uncertain. This CDR3 region has 11 residues. The V gene lost 10 bases and the J gene lost 5 bases, with 11 bases spanning the gap. CDR3 bases: TGTGCCACGACATGGTCATATGGCTACACCTTC. It codes for CATTWSYGYTF.

V is TRBV25-1 and J is TRBJ2-7; D is unclear. This CDR3 is built from 13 residues. Deletions cut 10 bases from V and 4 bases from J, with 17 bases between. Germline V CDR1 and CDR2: MGHDK, SYGVNS. CDR3 loop: CANLKPETYEQYF. The CDR3 DNA sequence: TGTGCCAACCTAAAGCCAGAAACATACGAGCAGTACTTC.

J is TRBJ1-6 and V is TRBV5-8; TRBD1 is a possible D gene (5 bases). The CDR3 is made up of 17 amino acids. Deletions cut 4 bases from V and 7 bases from J, with 21 bases between. Germline V lookup: CDR1 SGHTS, CDR2 YDEGEE. CDR3 sequence: CASSLPTGTAWNSPLHF. Here the CDR3 DNA reads TGTGCCAGCAGCCTCCCAACCGGGACGGCCTGGAATTCACCCCTCCACTTT.

CDR3 region: CASSLRTGTGNQPQHF. The CDR3 DNA follows: TGTGCCAGCAGCCTACGGACCGGGACAGGGAATCAGCCCCAGCATTTT. This sequence joins TRBV5-4 and TRBJ1-5, with 9 bases that match TRBD1. The length of the CDR3 is 16 residues. The germline gives CDR1 SGHNT, CDR2 YYREEE (reference sequence). After removal of 4 bases from V and 4 bases from J, the junction contained 9 bases not matched to a gene.

V is TRBV15 and J is TRBJ2-1; 11 bases match TRBD1. The trim removed 6 bases at V and 8 bases at J, leaving 6 bases unmatched. This CDR3 comprises 14 residues. Germline assignment: CDR1 LNHNV and CDR2 YYDKDF (reference sequence). The DNA of the CDR3 is TGTGCCACCAGTAGGACAGGGGGCCAGGATGAGCAGTTCTTC. Amino acid sequence: CATSRTGGQDEQFF.

The chain combines TRBV30 with TRBJ2-7, with D possibly TRBD1 on 6 matching bases. V lost 2 bases and J 0 bases, leaving 26 bases between the germline ends. Germline CDR1 reads GTSNPN; CDR2 reads SVGIG (reference sequence). This CDR3 is built from 19 residues. CDR3 sequence (DNA): TGTGCCTGGAGTTCGCAGAGGGTGTTCGCCGGCAGGGGCTCCTACGAGCAGTACTTC. Translating gives CAWSSQRVFAGRGSYEQYF.

For this clone: Germline is not matched at one junction end, which may reflect a read error. This chain joins TRBV7-2 and TRBJ1-5; D uncertain. Germline assignment: CDR1 SGHTA and CDR2 FQGNSA. The CDR3 is made up of 13 amino acids. The CDR3 bases are TGTGCCAGCAGGTTAGATAGCAATCAGCCCCAGCATTTT. It translates to CASRLDSNQPQHF.

The chain carries TRBV6-2 or TRBV6-3 and TRBJ1-3; D ambiguous. This CDR3 contains 11 residues. V was cut by 6 bases and J by 4 bases, with 4 bases left in between. CDR1 MNHEY and CDR2 SVGEGT come from the germline V gene. CDR3 loop: CASSLGNTIYF. Here the CDR3 DNA reads TGTGCCAGCAGCCTAGGAAACACCATATATTTT.

V is TRBV28 and J is TRBJ1-5; TRBD1 might be the D (6 bases). V dropped 7 bases and J dropped 0 bases, with 28 bases sitting between them. CDR3 length: 20 amino acids. Germline lookup yields CDR1 MDHEN and CDR2 SYDVKM. As DNA, the CDR3 is TGTGCCAGCACCTTGACGGTTGTGTCGGGACAAGGCAATAGCAATCAGCCCCAGCATTTT. As protein: CASTLTVVSGQGNSNQPQHF.